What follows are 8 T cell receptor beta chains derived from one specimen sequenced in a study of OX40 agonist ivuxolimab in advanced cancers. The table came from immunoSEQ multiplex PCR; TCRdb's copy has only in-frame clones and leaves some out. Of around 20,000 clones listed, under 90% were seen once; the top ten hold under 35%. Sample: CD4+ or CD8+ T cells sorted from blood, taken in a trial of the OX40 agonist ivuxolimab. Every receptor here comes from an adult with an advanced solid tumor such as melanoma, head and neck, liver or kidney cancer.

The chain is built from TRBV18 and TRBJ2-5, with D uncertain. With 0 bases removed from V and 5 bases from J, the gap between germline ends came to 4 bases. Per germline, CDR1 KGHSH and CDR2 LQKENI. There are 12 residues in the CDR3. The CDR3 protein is CASSPPGETQYF. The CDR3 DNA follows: TGTGCCAGCTCACCACCAGGCGAGACCCAGTACTTC.

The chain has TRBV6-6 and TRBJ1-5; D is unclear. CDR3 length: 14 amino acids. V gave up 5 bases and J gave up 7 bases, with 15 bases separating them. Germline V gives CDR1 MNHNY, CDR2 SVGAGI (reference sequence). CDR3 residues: CASSRAGSGQPQHF. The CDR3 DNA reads TGTGCCAGCAGTCGCGCCGGATCGGGACAGCCCCAGCATTTT.

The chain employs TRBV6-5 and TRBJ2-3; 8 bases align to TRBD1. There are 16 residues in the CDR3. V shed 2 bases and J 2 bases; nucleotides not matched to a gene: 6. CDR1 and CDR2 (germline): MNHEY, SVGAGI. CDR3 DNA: TGTGCCAGCAGTTACGGGACAGGATTAAACACAGATACGCAGTATTTT. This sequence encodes CASSYGTGLNTDTQYF.

CDR3 DNA sequence: TGTGCCAGCAGCTTAGGCGGCAGGGGGGACGCTGAAGCTTTCTTT. Translating gives CASSLGGRGDAEAFF. The genes are TRBV7-8 and TRBJ1-1; 7 nucleotides align to TRBD1. CDR3 length equals 15 residues. V lost 1 base and J lost 6; bases outside the gene matches: 8. Germline values: CDR1 SGHVS, CDR2 FQNEAQ.

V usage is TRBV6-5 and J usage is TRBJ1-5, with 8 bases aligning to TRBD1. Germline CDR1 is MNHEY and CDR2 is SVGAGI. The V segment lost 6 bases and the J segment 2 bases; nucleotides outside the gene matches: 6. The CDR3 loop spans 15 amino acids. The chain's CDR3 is CASSPRGRGNQPQHF. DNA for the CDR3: TGTGCCAGCAGCCCCAGGGGGCGCGGCAATCAGCCCCAGCATTTT.

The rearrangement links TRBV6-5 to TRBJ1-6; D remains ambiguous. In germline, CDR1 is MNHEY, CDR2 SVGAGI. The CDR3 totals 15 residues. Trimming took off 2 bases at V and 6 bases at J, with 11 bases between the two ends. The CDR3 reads CASSYLPEPNSPLHF. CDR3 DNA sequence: TGTGCCAGCAGTTACCTCCCGGAGCCTAATTCACCCCTCCACTTT.

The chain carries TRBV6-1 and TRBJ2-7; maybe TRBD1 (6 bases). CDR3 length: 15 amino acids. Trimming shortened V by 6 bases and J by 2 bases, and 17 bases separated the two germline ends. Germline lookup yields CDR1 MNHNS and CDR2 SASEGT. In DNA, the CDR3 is TGTGCCAGCAGAGAGGACACGGGACACACCTACGAGCAGTACTTC. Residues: CASREDTGHTYEQYF.

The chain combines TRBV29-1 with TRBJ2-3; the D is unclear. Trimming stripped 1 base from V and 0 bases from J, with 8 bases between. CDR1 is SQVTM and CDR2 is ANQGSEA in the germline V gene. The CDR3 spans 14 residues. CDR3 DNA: TGCAGCGTTGAAGGAGCGACTAGCACAGATACGCAGTATTTT. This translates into CSVEGATSTDTQYF.